Given below is one T cell receptor beta chain in context. Its target is not known. The repertoire was sequenced with immunoSEQ multiplex PCR; TCRdb's copy has only in-frame clones and lacks some. Among 25,000 to 30,000 clones listed, approximately 90% were seen once. This entry belongs to a study of PD-1 blockade in classical Hodgkin lymphoma. The study's findings and limits: Significant TCR diversity gains by C4D1 occurred in CD4+ but not CD8+ cells.

Each patient relapsed following autologous stem cell transplantation, and prior brentuximab vedotin exposure differed. V shed 0 bases, J shed 1 base, and the junction held 2 bases outside the gene matches. The CDR3 runs to 15 residues. Germline-derived CDR1 and CDR2 are LGHNA and YSLEER. V gene TRBV4-3 combines with J gene TRBJ1-1, with 7 bases fitting TRBD1. The source was peripheral blood mononuclear cells (PBMCs), collected at baseline. The receptor was isolated from a human donor with classical Hodgkin lymphoma. The CDR3 bases are TGCGCCAGCAGCCAAGACGGACAGGAGAACACTGAAGCTTTCTTT. It is translated as CASSQDGQENTEAFF.